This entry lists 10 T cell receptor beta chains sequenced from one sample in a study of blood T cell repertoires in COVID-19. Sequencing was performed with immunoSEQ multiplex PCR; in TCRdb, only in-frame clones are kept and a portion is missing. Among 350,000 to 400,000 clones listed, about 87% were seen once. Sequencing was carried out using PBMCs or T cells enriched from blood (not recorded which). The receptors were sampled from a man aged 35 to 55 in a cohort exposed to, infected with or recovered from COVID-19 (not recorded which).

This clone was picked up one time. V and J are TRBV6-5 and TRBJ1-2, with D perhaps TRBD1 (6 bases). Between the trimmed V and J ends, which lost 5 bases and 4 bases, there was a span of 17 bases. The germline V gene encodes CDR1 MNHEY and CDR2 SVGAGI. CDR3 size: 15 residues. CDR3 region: CASSRTSDRLYGYTF. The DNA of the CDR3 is TGTGCCAGCAGTAGAACCTCCGACAGGCTCTATGGCTACACCTTC.

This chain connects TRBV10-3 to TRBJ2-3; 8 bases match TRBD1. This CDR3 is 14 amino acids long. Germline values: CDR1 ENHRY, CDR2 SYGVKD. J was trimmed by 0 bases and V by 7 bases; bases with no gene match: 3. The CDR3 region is CAIKGTGSTDTQYF. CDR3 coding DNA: TGTGCCATCAAGGGGACAGGCAGCACAGATACGCAGTATTTT.

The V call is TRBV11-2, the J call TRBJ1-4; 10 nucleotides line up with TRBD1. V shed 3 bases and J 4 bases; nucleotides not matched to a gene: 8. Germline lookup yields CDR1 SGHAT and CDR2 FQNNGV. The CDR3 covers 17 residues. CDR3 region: CASSLRVRDRGNEKLFF. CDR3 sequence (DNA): TGTGCCAGCAGCTTGCGTGTCCGGGACAGGGGTAATGAAAAACTGTTTTTT.

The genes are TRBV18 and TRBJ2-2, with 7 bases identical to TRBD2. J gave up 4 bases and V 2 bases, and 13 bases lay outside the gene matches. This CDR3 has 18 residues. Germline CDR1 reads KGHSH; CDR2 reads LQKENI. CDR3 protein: CASSPSVRPGGGTGELFF. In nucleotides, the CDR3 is TGTGCCAGCTCACCATCAGTTAGGCCGGGAGGCGGCACCGGGGAGCTGTTTTTT.

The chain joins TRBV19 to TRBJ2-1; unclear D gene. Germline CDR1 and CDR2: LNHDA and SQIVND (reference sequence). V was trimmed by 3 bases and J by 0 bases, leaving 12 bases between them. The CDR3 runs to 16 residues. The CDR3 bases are TGTGCCAGTAGTATGCCCAGCGCTAGCTCCTACAATGAGCAGTTCTTC. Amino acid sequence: CASSMPSASSYNEQFF.

CDR3 loop: CASSERQGPTDTQYF. In nucleotides, the CDR3 is TGTGCCAGCAGTGAAAGACAGGGGCCCACAGATACGCAGTATTTT. The chain has TRBV6-1 and TRBJ2-3; TRBD1 matches at 8 bases. Germline V gene data show CDR1 as MNHNS and CDR2 as SASEGT. V was pared by 2 bases and J by 2 bases, with 3 bases of the junction left unmatched. The CDR3 is made up of 15 amino acids.

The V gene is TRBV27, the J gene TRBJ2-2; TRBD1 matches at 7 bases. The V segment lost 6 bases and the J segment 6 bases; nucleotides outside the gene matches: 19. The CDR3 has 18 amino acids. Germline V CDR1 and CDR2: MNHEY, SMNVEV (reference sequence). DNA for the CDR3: TGTGCCAGCAGCCGCAACCTGTTAGCAGCCGGACAGGCCGGGGAGCTGTTTTTT. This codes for CASSRNLLAAGQAGELFF.

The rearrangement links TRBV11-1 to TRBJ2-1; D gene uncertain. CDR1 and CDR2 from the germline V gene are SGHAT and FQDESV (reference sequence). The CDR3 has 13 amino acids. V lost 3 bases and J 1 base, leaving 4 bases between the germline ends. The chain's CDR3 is CASSFTSYNEQFF. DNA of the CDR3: TGTGCCAGCAGCTTTACTTCCTACAATGAGCAGTTCTTC.

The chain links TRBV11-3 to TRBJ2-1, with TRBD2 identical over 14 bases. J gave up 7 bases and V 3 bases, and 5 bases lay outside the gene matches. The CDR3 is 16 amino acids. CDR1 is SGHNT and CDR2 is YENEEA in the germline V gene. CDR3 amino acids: CASSFGTSGSGNEQFF. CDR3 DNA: TGTGCCAGCAGCTTCGGGACTAGCGGGAGTGGGAATGAGCAGTTCTTC.

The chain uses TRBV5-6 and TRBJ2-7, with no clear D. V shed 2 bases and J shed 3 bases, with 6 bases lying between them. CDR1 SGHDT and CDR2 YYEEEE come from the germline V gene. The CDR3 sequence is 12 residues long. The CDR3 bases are TGTGCCAGCAGCTTCCCCGGCTACGAGCAGTACTTC. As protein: CASSFPGYEQYF.